Following are 10 T cell receptor beta chains from one sample sequenced in a study of OX40 agonist ivuxolimab in advanced cancers. Sequencing was performed with immunoSEQ multiplex PCR; in TCRdb, only in-frame clones are kept and a portion is missing. The sample includes about 96,000 clones, about 92% of them seen just once. Sequenced here: CD4+ or CD8+ T cells sorted from blood, sampled in a trial of the OX40 agonist ivuxolimab. These receptors were collected from an adult with an advanced solid tumor such as melanoma, head and neck, liver or kidney cancer.

The chain carries TRBV7-8 and TRBJ2-1; D may match TRBD1 or TRBD2 (5 bases each). Trimming removed 4 bases at V and 9 bases at J, with 13 bases between. CDR3 length equals 13 residues. CDR1 and CDR2 (germline): SGHVS, FQNEAQ. The chain's CDR3 is CASSYGRDGEQFF. In DNA form, the CDR3 reads TGTGCCAGCAGCTACGGACGGGACGGTGAGCAGTTCTTC.

The chain links TRBV7-9 to TRBJ1-1; a weak D match, TRBD1 (5 bases). Germline CDR1 and CDR2: SEHNR and FQNEAQ (reference sequence). This CDR3 comprises 11 residues. The V and J ends lost 4 bases and 7 bases respectively, with 7 bases between them. As DNA, the CDR3 is TGTGCCAGCAGCTATGACAGTGAAGCTTTCTTT. It codes for CASSYDSEAFF.

This rearrangement joins TRBV5-5 to TRBJ2-2, with D maybe TRBD1 (6 bases). The CDR3 is made up of 15 amino acids. From germline, CDR1 is SGHKS and CDR2 YYEKEE (reference sequence). V was pared by 4 bases and J by 3 bases, with 13 bases between. The CDR3 reads CASSLRAGDTGELFF. DNA of the CDR3: TGTGCCAGCAGCCTCCGAGCAGGGGACACCGGGGAGCTGTTTTTT.

The rearrangement joins TRBV15 to TRBJ2-2, with 7 bases aligning to TRBD1. The germline V gene has CDR1 LNHNV and CDR2 YYDKDF (reference sequence). V lost 0 bases, J lost 8 bases, and 3 bases stayed unmatched. The CDR3 runs to 14 residues. Here the CDR3 reads CATSRDRGMGELFF. The CDR3 nucleotides read TGTGCCACCAGCAGAGACAGGGGGATGGGGGAGCTGTTTTTT.

The sample holds one count of this clone. The CDR3 coding sequence is TGTGCCAGCAGCTTCGCTAGCGGATCCCACGAGCAGTACTTC. Amino acids: CASSFASGSHEQYF. The chain is built from TRBV7-2 and TRBJ2-7; 7 bases align to TRBD2. CDR3 length: 14 amino acids. Germline-derived CDR1 and CDR2 are SGHTA and FQGNSA. V shed 3 bases, J shed 5 bases, and the junction held 7 bases outside the gene matches.

The rearrangement joins TRBV19 to TRBJ2-7; no clear D. Trimming pared 0 bases from V and 6 bases from J, leaving 12 bases between. The length of the CDR3 is 14 residues. CDR1 LNHDA and CDR2 SQIVND come from the germline V gene (reference sequence). CDR3 nucleotide sequence: TGTGCCAGTAGTATAGACAGGTACCCTTCCGAGCAGTACTTC. Translated, it gives CASSIDRYPSEQYF.

The CDR3 bases are TGTGCCATCAGACCGACAGGGGATACTGAAGCTTTCTTT. It specifies CAIRPTGDTEAFF. The chain is built from TRBV10-3 and TRBJ1-1; 8 bases line up with TRBD1. The CDR3 loop spans 13 amino acids. The germline V gene encodes CDR1 ENHRY and CDR2 SYGVKD. V gave up 6 bases and J gave up 5 bases; unmatched junction bases: 5.

On this clone itself: Different DNA sequences within this sample yield the same CDR3. The CDR3 DNA follows: TGCGCCAGCAGCCAGGGGGGTTTAGGGGTTAATCAGCCCCAGCATTTT. This codes for CASSQGGLGVNQPQHF. The chain joins TRBV4-1 to TRBJ1-5, with D maybe TRBD1 (5 bases). The CDR3 contains 16 residues. Trimming removed 3 bases at V and 4 bases at J, with 16 bases between. Germline V gene lookup returns CDR1 MGHRA and CDR2 YSYEKL.

This clone was counted a single time. As DNA, the CDR3 is TGTGCCAGCAGTCGCCAGGGGCCGCAGGGGAACACTGAAGCTTTCTTT. Protein: CASSRQGPQGNTEAFF. The J gene is TRBJ1-1, the V gene TRBV6-6; maybe TRBD1 (6 bases). The CDR3 has 16 residues. Germline-derived CDR1 and CDR2 are MNHNY and SVGAGI (reference sequence). Deletions cut 5 bases from V and 1 base from J, with 17 bases between.

V is TRBV19 and J is TRBJ2-7, with D unresolved. This CDR3 contains 16 residues. Trimming removed 0 bases from V and 5 bases from J, with 17 bases in between. Germline V gives CDR1 LNHDA, CDR2 SQIVND (reference sequence). The CDR3 loop reads CASSIELFGLSHEQYF. CDR3 in DNA: TGTGCCAGTAGTATAGAGCTGTTCGGGCTTTCCCACGAGCAGTACTTC.